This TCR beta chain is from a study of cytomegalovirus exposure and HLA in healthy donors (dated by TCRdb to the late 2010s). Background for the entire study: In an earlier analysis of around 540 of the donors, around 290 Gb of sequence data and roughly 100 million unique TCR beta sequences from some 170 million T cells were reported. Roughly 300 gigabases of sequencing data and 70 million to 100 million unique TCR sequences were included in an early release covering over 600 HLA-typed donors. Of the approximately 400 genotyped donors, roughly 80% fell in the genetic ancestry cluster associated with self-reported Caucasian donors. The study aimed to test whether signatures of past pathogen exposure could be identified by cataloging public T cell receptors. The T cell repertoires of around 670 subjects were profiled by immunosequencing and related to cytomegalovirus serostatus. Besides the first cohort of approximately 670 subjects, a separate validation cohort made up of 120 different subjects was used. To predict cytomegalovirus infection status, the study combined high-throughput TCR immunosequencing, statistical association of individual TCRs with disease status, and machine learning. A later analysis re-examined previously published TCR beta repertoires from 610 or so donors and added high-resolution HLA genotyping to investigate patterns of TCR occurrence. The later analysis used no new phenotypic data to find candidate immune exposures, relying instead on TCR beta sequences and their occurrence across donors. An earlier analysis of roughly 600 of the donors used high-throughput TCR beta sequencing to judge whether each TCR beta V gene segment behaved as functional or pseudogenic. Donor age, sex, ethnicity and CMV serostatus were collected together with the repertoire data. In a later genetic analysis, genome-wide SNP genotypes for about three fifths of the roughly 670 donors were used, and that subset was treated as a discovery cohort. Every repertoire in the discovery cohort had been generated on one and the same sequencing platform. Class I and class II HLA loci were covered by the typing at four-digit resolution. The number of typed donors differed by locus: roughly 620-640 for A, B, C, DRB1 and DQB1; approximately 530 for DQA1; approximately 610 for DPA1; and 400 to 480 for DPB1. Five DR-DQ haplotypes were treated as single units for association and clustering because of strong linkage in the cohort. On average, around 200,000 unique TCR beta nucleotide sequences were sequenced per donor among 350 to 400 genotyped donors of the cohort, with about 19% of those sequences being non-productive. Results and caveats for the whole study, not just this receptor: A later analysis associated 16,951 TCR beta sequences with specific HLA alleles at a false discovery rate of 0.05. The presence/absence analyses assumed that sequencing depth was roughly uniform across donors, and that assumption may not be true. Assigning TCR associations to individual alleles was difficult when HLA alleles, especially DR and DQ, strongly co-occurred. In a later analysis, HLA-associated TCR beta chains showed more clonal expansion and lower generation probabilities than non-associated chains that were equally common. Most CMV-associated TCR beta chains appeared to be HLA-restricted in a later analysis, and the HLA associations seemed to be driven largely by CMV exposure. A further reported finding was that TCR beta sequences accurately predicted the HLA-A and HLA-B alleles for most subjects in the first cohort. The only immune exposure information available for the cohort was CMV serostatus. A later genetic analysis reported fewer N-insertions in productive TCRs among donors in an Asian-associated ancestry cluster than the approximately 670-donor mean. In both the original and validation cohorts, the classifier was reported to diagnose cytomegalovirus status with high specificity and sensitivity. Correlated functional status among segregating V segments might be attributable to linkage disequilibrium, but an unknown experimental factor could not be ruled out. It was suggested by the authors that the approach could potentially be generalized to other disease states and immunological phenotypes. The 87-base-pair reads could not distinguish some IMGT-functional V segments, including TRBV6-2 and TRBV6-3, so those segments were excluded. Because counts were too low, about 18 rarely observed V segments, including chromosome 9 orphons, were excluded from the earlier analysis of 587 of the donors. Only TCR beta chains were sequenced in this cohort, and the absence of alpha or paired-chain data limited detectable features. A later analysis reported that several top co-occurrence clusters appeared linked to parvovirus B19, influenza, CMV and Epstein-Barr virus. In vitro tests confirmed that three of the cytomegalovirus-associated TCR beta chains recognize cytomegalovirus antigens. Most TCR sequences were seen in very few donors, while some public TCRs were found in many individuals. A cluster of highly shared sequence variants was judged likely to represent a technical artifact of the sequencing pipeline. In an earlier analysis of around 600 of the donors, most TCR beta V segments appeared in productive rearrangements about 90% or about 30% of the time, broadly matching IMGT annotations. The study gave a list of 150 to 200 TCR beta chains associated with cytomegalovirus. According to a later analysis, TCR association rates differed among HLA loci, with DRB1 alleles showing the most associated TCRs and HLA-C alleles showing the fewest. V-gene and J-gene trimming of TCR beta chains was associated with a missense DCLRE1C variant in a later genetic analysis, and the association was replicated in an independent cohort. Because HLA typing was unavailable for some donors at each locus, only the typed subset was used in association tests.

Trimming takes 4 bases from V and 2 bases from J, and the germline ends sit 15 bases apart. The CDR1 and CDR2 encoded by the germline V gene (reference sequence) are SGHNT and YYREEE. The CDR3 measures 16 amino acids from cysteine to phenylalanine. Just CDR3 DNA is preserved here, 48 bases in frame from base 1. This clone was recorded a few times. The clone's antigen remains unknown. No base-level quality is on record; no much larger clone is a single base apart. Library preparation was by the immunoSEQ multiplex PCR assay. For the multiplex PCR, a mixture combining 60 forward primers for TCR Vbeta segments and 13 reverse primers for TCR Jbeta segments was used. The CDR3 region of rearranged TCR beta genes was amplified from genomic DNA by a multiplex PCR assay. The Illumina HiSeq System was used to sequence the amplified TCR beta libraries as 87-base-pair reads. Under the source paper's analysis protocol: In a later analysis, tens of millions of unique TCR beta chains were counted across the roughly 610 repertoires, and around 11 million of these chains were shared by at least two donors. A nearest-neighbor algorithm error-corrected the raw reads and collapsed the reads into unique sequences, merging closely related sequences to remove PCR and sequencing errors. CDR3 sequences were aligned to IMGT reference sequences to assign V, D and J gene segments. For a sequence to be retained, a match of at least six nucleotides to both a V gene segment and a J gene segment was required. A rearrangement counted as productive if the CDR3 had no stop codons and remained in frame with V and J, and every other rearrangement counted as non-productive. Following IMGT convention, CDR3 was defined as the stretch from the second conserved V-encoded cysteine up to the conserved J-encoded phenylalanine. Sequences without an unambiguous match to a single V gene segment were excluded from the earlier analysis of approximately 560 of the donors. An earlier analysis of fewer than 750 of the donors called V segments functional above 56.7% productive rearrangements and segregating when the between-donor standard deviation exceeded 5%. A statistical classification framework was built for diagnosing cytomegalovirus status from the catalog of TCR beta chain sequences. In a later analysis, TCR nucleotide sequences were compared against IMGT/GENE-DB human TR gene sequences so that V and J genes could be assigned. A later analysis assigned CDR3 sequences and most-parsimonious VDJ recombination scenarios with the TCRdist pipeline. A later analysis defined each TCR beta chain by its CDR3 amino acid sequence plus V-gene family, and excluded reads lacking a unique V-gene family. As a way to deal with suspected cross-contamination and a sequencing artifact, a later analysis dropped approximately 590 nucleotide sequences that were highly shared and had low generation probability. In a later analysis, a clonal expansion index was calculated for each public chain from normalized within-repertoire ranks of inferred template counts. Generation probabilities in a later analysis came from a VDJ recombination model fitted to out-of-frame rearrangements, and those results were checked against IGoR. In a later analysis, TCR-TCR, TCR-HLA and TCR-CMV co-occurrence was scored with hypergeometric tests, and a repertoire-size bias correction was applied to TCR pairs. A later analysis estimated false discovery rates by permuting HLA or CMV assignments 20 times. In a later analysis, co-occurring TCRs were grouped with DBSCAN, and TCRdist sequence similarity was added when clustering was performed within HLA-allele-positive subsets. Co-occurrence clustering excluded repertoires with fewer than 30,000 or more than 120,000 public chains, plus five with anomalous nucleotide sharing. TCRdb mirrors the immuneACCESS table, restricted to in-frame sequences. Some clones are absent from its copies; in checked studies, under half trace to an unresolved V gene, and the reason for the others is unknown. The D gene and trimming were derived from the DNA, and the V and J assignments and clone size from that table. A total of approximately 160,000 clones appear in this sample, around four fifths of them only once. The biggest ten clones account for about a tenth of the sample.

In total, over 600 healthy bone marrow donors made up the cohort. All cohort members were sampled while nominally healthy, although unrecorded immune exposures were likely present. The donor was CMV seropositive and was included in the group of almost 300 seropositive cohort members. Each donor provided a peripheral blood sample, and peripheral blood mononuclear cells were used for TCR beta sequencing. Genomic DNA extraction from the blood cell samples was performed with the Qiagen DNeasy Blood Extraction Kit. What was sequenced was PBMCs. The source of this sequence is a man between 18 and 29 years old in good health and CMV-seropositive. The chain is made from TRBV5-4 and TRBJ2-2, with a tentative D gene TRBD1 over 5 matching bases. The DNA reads TGTGCCAGCAGCCTCGGGTCGACAGCCAACACCGGGGAGCTGTTTTTT. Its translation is CASSLGSTANTGELFF.